This T cell receptor (beta chain) came from a study of shared clonotypes between healthy human individuals. This clone appeared a single time. Its antigen is not known. In replicate PCRs of sorted subsets, about 190 ng DNA, about 29,000 T cell genomes, was used. The repertoire was sequenced with immunoSEQ multiplex PCR; TCRdb's copy has only in-frame clones and lacks some. Altogether more than 150,000 clones are present, over 50% being singletons, with the ten largest covering about 10%. Germline values: CDR1 SGHTA, CDR2 FQGNSA. V lost 7 bases, J lost 2 bases, and 16 bases lay in between. This CDR3 region has 15 residues. Study-wide results and caveats: Several donors showed sharing of about 5.5% of naive CD4 clonotypes. Sorted-subset sequencing was shown by rarefaction to be incomplete despite large depth.

This receptor was obtained from a man under 40 in good health. The chain carries TRBV7-2 and TRBJ2-3, with no clear D. Sequenced input: memory CD4+ T cells sorted from blood. Subset specified: CD45RA-negative fraction. The CDR3 reads CASTLHNLATDTQYF. The DNA for the CDR3 is TGTGCCAGCACCCTACATAACCTTGCCACAGATACGCAGTATTTT.